This section outlines one T cell receptor (beta chain) sequence together with its context. What it binds is unknown. This CDR3 is built from 11 residues. Trimming took off 9 bases at V and 3 bases at J, with 9 bases between the two ends. Looked up from germline, CDR1 is MDHEN and CDR2 is SYDVKM. PCR was performed using 60 Vbeta and 13 Jbeta primers. Only in-frame clones appear in the TCRdb table, and some are missing; sequencing was by immunoSEQ multiplex PCR. The sample shows some 150,000 clones, over 70% of them seen only once. These data come from a study of cytomegalovirus exposure and HLA in healthy donors. About the research overall: Of the donors genotyped, approximately 410 in all, around 76% fell in the Caucasian-associated ancestry cluster.

Study-wide results and limits: More clonal expansion characterized HLA-associated TCR beta chains than equally common others in a later analysis. Compared with the roughly 670-donor mean, an Asian-associated ancestry cluster reportedly had fewer N-insertions, according to a later analysis. With DRB1 most and HLA-C fewest, TCR association rates differed between HLA loci in a later analysis.

The gene calls are TRBV28 and TRBJ2-7; D not resolved. The clonotype comes from a man aged 30 to 45 in good health and CMV-seronegative. The sample consisted of PBMCs. This CDR3 is CASTSNYEQYF. DNA of the CDR3: TGTGCCAGTACAAGTAACTACGAGCAGTACTTC.